These 25 T cell receptor beta chains share one sample of origin, sequenced in a study of shared clonotypes between healthy human individuals. The assay was immunoSEQ multiplex PCR, and TCRdb's table has in-frame clones only and misses some. The sample lists 650,000 to 800,000 clones; roughly nine tenths were seen once. Naive CD8 cells lacked CD45RO, underwent positive selection for CCR7 and left out terminally differentiated effector memory CD45RA+ cells. Sequenced: naive CD8+ T cells sorted from blood. These receptors all stem from a man between 25 and 39 years old in good health.

This chain connects TRBV7-9 to TRBJ2-7, with 10 bases that match TRBD2. V gave up 4 bases and J gave up 3 bases; unmatched junction bases: 6. The CDR3 extends over 15 amino acids. Germline values: CDR1 SEHNR, CDR2 FQNEAQ (reference sequence). In nucleotides, the CDR3 is TGTGCCAGCAGCTCCTCAGCGGGAGGGAACTACGAGCAGTACTTC. Translating gives CASSSSAGGNYEQYF.

V usage is TRBV4-3 and J usage is TRBJ2-7, with a tentative D call TRBD2 (6 bases). The ends were cut back, 4 bases at V and 4 bases at J, with 14 bases in the middle. CDR3 length equals 14 residues. Germline V gene data show CDR1 as LGHNA and CDR2 as YSLEER. The CDR3 DNA reads as TGCGCCAGCAGCCCCACCCTAGCGAGTTACGAGCAGTACTTC. Protein: CASSPTLASYEQYF.

The chain carries TRBV7-9 and TRBJ2-7, with 7 bases aligning to TRBD1. V gave up 5 bases and J gave up 5 bases; unmatched junction bases: 6. The length of the CDR3 is 13 residues. CDR1 and CDR2 from the germline V gene are SEHNR and FQNEAQ (reference sequence). The DNA of the CDR3 is TGTGCCAGCAGCATGACAGGGTTCCACGAGCAGTACTTC. Residues: CASSMTGFHEQYF.

This CDR3 reads CASSHAKTGLPYEQYF. CDR3 DNA: TGCGCCAGCAGCCACGCTAAGACAGGCCTTCCTTACGAGCAGTACTTC. The J gene is TRBJ2-7, the V gene TRBV4-1; possible D gene TRBD1, 6 bases. Germline CDR1 and CDR2: MGHRA and YSYEKL. V dropped 3 bases and J dropped 4 bases, with 19 bases sitting between them. CDR3 size: 16 residues.

This clone was seen only a few times. V gene TRBV29-1 combines with J gene TRBJ1-1; weak D call: TRBD1 (5 bases). CDR1 is SQVTM, CDR2 ANQGSEA, per germline. The CDR3 covers 13 residues. Trimming left V 7 bases short and J 1 base short, with 13 bases between. This CDR3 reads CSEFTGTNTEAFF. The DNA for the CDR3 is TGCAGCGAGTTCACAGGAACGAACACTGAAGCTTTCTTT.

Only one count was recorded for this clone. This chain links TRBV27 with TRBJ2-4; no firm D call. The CDR3 consists of 15 residues. From germline, CDR1 is MNHEY and CDR2 SMNVEV (reference sequence). Deletions cut 6 bases from V and 2 bases from J, with 14 bases between. CDR3: CASSRRLGSKNIQYF. CDR3 DNA sequence: TGTGCCAGCAGCCGCCGACTTGGATCCAAAAACATTCAGTACTTC.

The DNA of the CDR3 is TGTGCCAGCATCGAAGCCGGGACTAGCTACGAGCAGTACTTC. Its translation is CASIEAGTSYEQYF. This sequence joins TRBV5-8 and TRBJ2-7, with 8 bases that match TRBD2. This CDR3 contains 14 residues. Germline V gene lookup returns CDR1 SGHTS and CDR2 YDEGEE. J lost 3 bases, V lost 6 bases, and 8 bases had no gene match.

The chain is built from TRBV5-1 and TRBJ2-7, with D perhaps assigned TRBD1 or TRBD2 (5 bases each). CDR3 size: 15 residues. CDR1 is SGHRS, CDR2 YFSETQ, per germline. V dropped 5 bases and J dropped 0 bases, with 15 bases sitting between them. CDR3 amino acids: CASRYRDGDSYEQYF. CDR3 DNA sequence: TGCGCCAGCAGATACCGGGACGGAGACTCCTACGAGCAGTACTTC. Drawing the rest from reference TRBV5-1 and TRBJ2-7, the complete variable domain is KAGVTQTPRYLIKTRGQQVTLSCSPISGHRSVSWYQQTPGQGLQFLFEYFSETQRNKGNFPGRFSGRQFSNSRSEMNVSTLELGDSALYLCASRYRDGDSYEQYFGPGTRLTVT.

A remark on this clone: Other nucleotide sequences from this sample produce the same CDR3. The rearrangement joins TRBV5-1 to TRBJ1-5; no reliable D call. V dropped 0 bases and J dropped 0 bases, with 7 bases sitting between them. This CDR3 contains 15 residues. CDR1 and CDR2 (germline): SGHRS, YFSETQ. In DNA form, the CDR3 reads TGCGCCAGCAGCTTGGAGGGAAATAGCAATCAGCCCCAGCATTTT. Amino acid sequence: CASSLEGNSNQPQHF.

V and J are TRBV9 and TRBJ2-7, with 11 bases aligning to TRBD2. With V trimmed by 0 bases and J by 5 bases, 7 bases remained unmatched. Germline V gene lookup returns CDR1 SGDLS and CDR2 YYNGEE. This CDR3 contains 16 residues. Here the CDR3 DNA reads TGTGCCAGCAGCGTAGGACTAGCGGGACTTTCTGACGAGCAGTACTTC. Translating gives CASSVGLAGLSDEQYF.

On this clone itself: Other nucleotide sequences in the sample specify the same CDR3. The chain employs TRBV28 and TRBJ2-5; D is ambiguous. Germline V lookup: CDR1 MDHEN, CDR2 SYDVKM. V was pared by 2 bases and J by 2 bases, with 9 bases between. The length of the CDR3 is 14 residues. CDR3 DNA: TGTGCCAGCAGTTTAGCAACAGCACAAGAGACCCAGTACTTC. The encoded protein is CASSLATAQETQYF. The variable domain in full, completed from reference TRBV28 and TRBJ2-5, reads DVKVTQSSRYLVKRTGEKVFLECVQDMDHENMFWYRQDPGLGLRLIYFSYDVKMKEKGDIPEGYSVSREKKERFSLILESASTNQTSMYLCASSLATAQETQYFGPGTRLLVL.

The chain couples TRBV6-1 to TRBJ2-3; unclear D gene. Trimming left V 6 bases short and J 0 bases short, with 7 bases between. Germline V gene data show CDR1 as MNHNS and CDR2 as SASEGT. The CDR3 contains 13 residues. The CDR3 reads CASRATSTDTQYF. CDR3 nucleotide sequence: TGTGCCAGCAGGGCAACTAGCACAGATACGCAGTATTTT.

This rearrangement joins TRBV7-9 to TRBJ2-3; D unclear. V lost 4 bases to trimming and J lost 2 bases, with 16 bases between them. CDR3 length: 16 residues. CDR1 is SEHNR, CDR2 FQNEAQ, per germline (reference sequence). The DNA of the CDR3 is TGTGCCAGCAGCTCCTACCGATCAGTTGACACAGATACGCAGTATTTT. Protein sequence: CASSSYRSVDTDTQYF.

The rearrangement uses TRBV7-9 and TRBJ2-1; 7 nucleotides align to TRBD2. After removal of 4 bases from V and 9 bases from J, the junction contained 0 bases not matched to a gene. This CDR3 has 11 residues. Germline V CDR1 and CDR2: SEHNR, FQNEAQ (reference sequence). The CDR3 loop is CASSWGGEQFF. CDR3 nucleotides: TGTGCCAGCAGCTGGGGGGGTGAGCAGTTCTTC.

This clone appeared many times. J is TRBJ2-3 and V is TRBV6-4; 13 positions agree with TRBD2. V was pared by 4 bases and J by 5 bases, with 0 bases of the junction left unmatched. Germline-derived CDR1 and CDR2 are MRHNA and SNTAGT. The CDR3 runs 14 residues. The CDR3 sequence is CASSGLAGGDTQYF. CDR3 bases: TGTGCCAGCAGTGGACTAGCGGGAGGAGATACGCAGTATTTT.

The rearrangement uses TRBV7-9 and TRBJ2-1, with D perhaps matching TRBD2 (6 bases). CDR3 length: 17 amino acids. The V gene's germline CDR1 is SEHNR and CDR2 FQNEAQ (reference sequence). Trimming removed 1 base from V and 0 bases from J, with 13 bases in between. The CDR3 DNA reads TGTGCCAGCAGCTTAGACTTAGCGGCCAGCTCCTACAATGAGCAGTTCTTC. As protein: CASSLDLAASSYNEQFF.

The chain is built from TRBV18 and TRBJ2-1; 8 nucleotides agree with TRBD2. The junction had 4 bases not matched to a gene; V was cut back by 3 bases and J by 9 bases. The germline CDR1 and CDR2 sequences are KGHSH and LQKENI. The CDR3 length is 13 residues. CDR3 nucleotide sequence: TGTGCCAGCTCACCCGGGACTAGTGTTGAGCAGTTCTTC. Protein: CASSPGTSVEQFF.

DNA of the CDR3: TGTGCCAGCAGCGACCTCGGATCTGGAAACACCATATATTTT. This codes for CASSDLGSGNTIYF. The chain joins TRBV7-7 to TRBJ1-3; D gene unclear. Germline V gene data show CDR1 as SSHAT and CDR2 as FNYEAQ (reference sequence). The CDR3 covers 14 residues. V gave up 5 bases and J gave up 1 base, with 9 bases separating them.

V and J are TRBV5-4 and TRBJ2-6; D gene uncertain. The V gene lost 5 bases and the J gene lost 0 bases, with 9 bases spanning the gap. The length of the CDR3 is 15 residues. CDR1 SGHNT and CDR2 YYREEE come from the germline V gene (reference sequence). Here the CDR3 reads CASSSSISGANVLTF. The CDR3 DNA reads TGTGCCAGCAGTTCAAGTATCTCTGGGGCCAACGTCCTGACTTTC.

The J gene is TRBJ2-3, the V gene TRBV11-2; D remains unclear. Between the trimmed V and J ends, which lost 3 bases and 4 bases, there was a span of 11 bases. This CDR3 spans 14 amino acids. Germline CDR1 reads SGHAT; CDR2 reads FQNNGV. The CDR3, as DNA: TGTGCCAGCAGCTTGGGGATAGGAGCAGATACGCAGTATTTT. Translated: CASSLGIGADTQYF.

The chain links TRBV19 to TRBJ2-7; weak D call: TRBD2 (5 bases). This CDR3 is 14 amino acids long. The V end lost 3 bases, the J end lost 5 bases, and 14 bases lay between the germline ends. The germline V gene encodes CDR1 LNHDA and CDR2 SQIVND (reference sequence). Here the CDR3 DNA reads TGTGCCAGTAGTATTAACGGGAATCTCCACGAGCAGTACTTC. It translates to CASSINGNLHEQYF.

The chain employs TRBV10-1 and TRBJ1-1, with a possible D match to TRBD1 (5 bases). The germline gives CDR1 WNHNN, CDR2 SYGVQD (reference sequence). The V end was cut by 6 bases, the J end by 0 bases, with 8 bases between. The CDR3 is 13 amino acids. CDR3 DNA sequence: TGCGCCAGCAGGGTGGGGCTGAACACTGAAGCTTTCTTT. Translation gives CASRVGLNTEAFF.

CDR3 DNA sequence: TGTGCCAGCAGTTACGCCAAATCCTACGAGCAGTACTTC. Its translation is CASSYAKSYEQYF. This chain links TRBV27 with TRBJ2-7; no clear D gene. This CDR3 is built from 13 residues. With 4 bases removed from V and 1 base from J, the gap between germline ends came to 8 bases. From germline, CDR1 is MNHEY and CDR2 SMNVEV (reference sequence).

This sequence joins TRBV25-1 and TRBJ1-5, with D possibly being TRBD1 (5 bases). Trimming took off 4 bases at V and 3 bases at J, with 10 bases between the two ends. The CDR3 is 14 residues long. The germline CDR1 and CDR2 sequences are MGHDK and SYGVNS. CDR3 region: CASSVRGDNQPQHF. The CDR3 nucleotides are TGTGCCAGCAGTGTCCGGGGGGACAATCAGCCCCAGCATTTT.

The DNA for the CDR3 is TGTGCCAGCAGCACCGACCCGCCCTACGAGCAGTACTTC. The encoded protein is CASSTDPPYEQYF. The chain uses TRBV5-5 and TRBJ2-7; no firm D call. Per the germline V gene, CDR1 is SGHKS and CDR2 is YYEKEE (reference sequence). The CDR3 is 13 amino acids. Trimming took 4 bases from V and 2 from J, leaving 10 bases between them.